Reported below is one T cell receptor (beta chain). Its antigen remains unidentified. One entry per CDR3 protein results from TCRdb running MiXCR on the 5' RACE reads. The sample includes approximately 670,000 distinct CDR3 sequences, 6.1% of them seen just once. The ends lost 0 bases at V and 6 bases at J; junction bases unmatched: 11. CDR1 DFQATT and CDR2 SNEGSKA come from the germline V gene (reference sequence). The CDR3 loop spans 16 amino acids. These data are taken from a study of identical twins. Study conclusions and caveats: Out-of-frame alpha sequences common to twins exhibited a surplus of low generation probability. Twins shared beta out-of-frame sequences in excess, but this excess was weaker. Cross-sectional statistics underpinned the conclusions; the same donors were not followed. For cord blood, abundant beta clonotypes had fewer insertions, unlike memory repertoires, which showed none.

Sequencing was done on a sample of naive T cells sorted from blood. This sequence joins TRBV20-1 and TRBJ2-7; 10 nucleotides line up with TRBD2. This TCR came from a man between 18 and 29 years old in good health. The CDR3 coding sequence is TGCAGTGCTAGAGATTCCAGCGGGAGGGCCGGGGTCGAGCAGTACGTC. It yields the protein CSARDSSGRAGVEQYV.